The 4 T cell receptor beta chains presented below share a single source sample, sequenced in a study of response to subunit inactivated influenza vaccine. TCRdb analysed the RT-PCR reads with MiXCR anew, one entry per CDR3 protein. The table records just under 550,000 distinct CDR3 sequences, around 21% of them present only once. These data are also associated with another study on T cells expressing NK-cell markers. That study adds: A 5'RACE template switching approach incorporating UMIs was used to make TCR beta cDNA.

Sequencing was performed on CD4+ T cells sorted from PBMCs, taken approximately 13 days after vaccination. The receptors were sampled from a man aged 50 to 60 who received an inactivated influenza vaccine.

This chain joins TRBV12-3 or TRBV12-4 and TRBJ2-4; D possibly corresponds to TRBD2 (5 bases). With 5 bases removed from V and 3 bases from J, the gap between germline ends came to 14 bases. CDR3 length equals 15 residues. The DNA for the CDR3 is TGTGCCAGCAGTCGGGGTGAAATGGGCAAAAACATTCAGTACTTC. This codes for CASSRGEMGKNIQYF.

DNA for the CDR3: TGTGCCAGCAGCCAAGACAGGGCGAGGTACAATGAGCAGTTCTTC. Amino acid sequence: CASSQDRARYNEQFF. The chain combines TRBV28 with TRBJ2-1; 7 bases fit TRBD1. This CDR3 comprises 15 residues. The V and J ends lost 6 bases and 4 bases, in that order; junction bases with no gene match: 9. The germline gives CDR1 MDHEN, CDR2 SYDVKM.

This clonotype was seen more than once but under ten times. V usage is TRBV20-1 and J usage is TRBJ2-5; no firm D call. The CDR3 has 13 residues. The V and J ends lost 2 bases and 9 bases respectively, with 16 bases between them. Per germline, CDR1 DFQATT and CDR2 SNEGSKA (reference sequence). The chain's CDR3 is CSARTPGPHAQYF. CDR3 DNA: TGCAGTGCTAGAACTCCTGGGCCTCACGCCCAGTACTTC.

This clonotype appeared a few times. The chain links TRBV24-1 to TRBJ1-4; D is undetermined. V was clipped by 6 bases and J by 4 bases, with 8 bases between them. Germline V gene data show CDR1 as KGHDR and CDR2 as SFDVKD. CDR3 length: 13 amino acids. The CDR3 nucleotides are TGTGCCACCAGTAGGGATGGTAATGAAAAACTGTTTTTT. This translates into CATSRDGNEKLFF.